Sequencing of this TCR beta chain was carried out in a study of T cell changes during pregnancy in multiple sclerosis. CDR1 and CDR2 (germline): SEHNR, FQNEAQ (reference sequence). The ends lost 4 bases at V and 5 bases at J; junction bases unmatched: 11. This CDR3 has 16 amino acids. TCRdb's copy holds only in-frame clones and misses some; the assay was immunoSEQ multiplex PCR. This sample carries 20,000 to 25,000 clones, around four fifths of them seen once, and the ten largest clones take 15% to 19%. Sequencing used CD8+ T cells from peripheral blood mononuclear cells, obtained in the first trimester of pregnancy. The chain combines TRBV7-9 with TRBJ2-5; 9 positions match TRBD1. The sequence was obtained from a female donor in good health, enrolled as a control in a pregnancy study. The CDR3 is CASSSGTGMVGETQYF. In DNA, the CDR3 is TGTGCCAGCAGCTCGGGGACAGGGATGGTGGGCGAGACCCAGTACTTC.